Listed below are T cell receptor beta chains from one sample, sequenced in a study of shared clonotypes between healthy human individuals. Assay used: immunoSEQ multiplex PCR; TCRdb lists only in-frame clones, some missing. Seen here are some 2.1 million clones, 90% to 95% observed once, and the top ten hold around 1.8%. The sequenced material came from naive CD8+ T cells from PBMCs. The receptors shown here come from a man younger than 35 in good health. Some clones in this sample may be carry-over from other donors' samples. CDR3s include the opening cysteine and the closing phenylalanine or tryptophan. The D gene is left open where the match is weak. Size values are once, few and many counts, or a class for expanded clones, and some rows have none.

J: TRBJ2-3
V: TRBV15
D: .
size: .
DNA: TGTGCCACCAGCAGAGATGGAGATCTCTTCGTGACAGATACGCAGTATTTT
CDR3: CATSRDGDLFVTDTQYF

J: TRBJ1-3
V: TRBV11-2
D: .
size: .
DNA: TGTGCCAGCAGCTTAGGAGGTTGGGACTCTGGAAACACCATATATTTT
CDR3: CASSLGGWDSGNTIYF

J: TRBJ2-2
V: TRBV19
D: .
size: .
DNA: TGTGCCAGTAGTATAGATCCGACAGCCGAGAACACCGGGGAGCTGTTTTTT
CDR3: CASSIDPTAENTGELFF

J: TRBJ2-5
V: TRBV4-1
D: .
size: .
DNA: TGCGCCAGCAGCCAAGATCTTGCCAGGATTCGAGAGACCCAGTACTTC
CDR3: CASSQDLARIRETQYF

J: TRBJ2-1
V: TRBV19
D: .
size: .
DNA: TGTGCCAGTAGTATAGATCTAGGAAGGCCTGAGCAGTTCTTC
CDR3: CASSIDLGRPEQFF

J: TRBJ2-1
V: TRBV28
D: .
size: .
DNA: TGTGCCAGCAGTCCGCCCTACAATGAGCAGTTCTTC
CDR3: CASSPPYNEQFF

J: TRBJ2-2
V: TRBV7-9
D: .
size: once
DNA: TGTGCCAGCAGCTGGACAGAGAGGGGGTACACCGGGGAGCTGTTTTTT
CDR3: CASSWTERGYTGELFF

J: TRBJ2-1
V: TRBV19
D: .
size: .
DNA: TGTGCCAGTAGTATAGGCACCCGCATCGCCTACAATGAGCAGTTCTTC
CDR3: CASSIGTRIAYNEQFF

J: TRBJ2-5
V: TRBV7-2
D: TRBD2
size: .
DNA: TGTGCCAGCAGGTTGGGGGGAGGGGAGACCCAGTACTTC
CDR3: CASRLGGGETQYF

J: TRBJ2-2
V: TRBV27
D: .
size: .
DNA: TGTGCCAGCAGTTTAGACAGAAGAAACACCGGGGAGCTGTTTTTT
CDR3: CASSLDRRNTGELFF